This T cell receptor (beta chain) was identified during a study of shared T cell receptors in the human thymus. Germline V lookup: CDR1 MNHEY, CDR2 SVGAGI. The CDR3 sequence is 14 residues long. V shed 4 bases, J shed 5 bases, and the junction held 1 base outside the gene matches. Profiling relied on immunoSEQ multiplex PCR, and the TCRdb table lists in-frame clones only, not all of them. This sample has approximately 490,000 clones, with about four fifths found just once. This sample also appeared in a second study, on human thymus T cells. This second study says: Infants served as donors; they were healthy and Finnish and were having corrective surgery for congenital heart defects. From resections taken during corrective heart surgery, the thymus tissue was obtained. Related research described thymic repertoires that were highly overlapping among unrelated individuals.

The chain carries TRBV6-5 and TRBJ1-5; TRBD1 aligns across 11 bases. The receptor's source is a boy in the first two years of life with a congenital heart defect. The sequenced sample consisted of thymocytes. CDR3 DNA sequence: TGTGCCAGCAGTTCGGGACAGGGGGATCAGCCCCAGCATTTT. Its translation: CASSSGQGDQPQHF.